This T cell receptor (beta chain) comes out of a study of breast tumors, draining lymph nodes, adjacent tissues. This CDR3 has 13 amino acids. Germline loops: CDR1 SGHTS, CDR2 YDEGEE. Breast cancer patients provided tissue from their axillary draining lymph nodes. Regarding this clonotype: Relative to the germline gene, one junction end is altered; a read error may explain this.

Each CDR3 protein gets one entry after TCRdb re-called the multiplex PCR reads with MiXCR. The data contain tens of thousands of distinct CDR3 sequences, approximately 30% of them seen just once; the ten biggest clones take up 7.5% to 10%. J is TRBJ1-6 and V is TRBV5-8; unclear D gene. The sequencing sample was made of axillary lymph node tissue. The sequence was collected from a female donor with breast cancer. Some clones in this sample may be carry-over from other donors' samples. The CDR3 loop is CASSRFYSSPLHF. In DNA, the CDR3 is TGTGCCAGCAGCAGGTTTTATAGTTCACCCCTCCACTTT. Variable domain in full (rest from reference TRBV5-8 and TRBJ1-6): EAGVTQSPTHLIKTRGQQATLRCSPISGHTSVYWYQQALGLGLQFLLWYDEGEERNRGNFPPRFSGRQFPNYSSELNVNALELEDSALYLCASSRFYSSPLHFGNGTRLTVT.